The rows below give T cell receptor beta chains drawn from one sample of a study of blood T cell repertoires in COVID-19. Clones were sequenced by immunoSEQ multiplex PCR, and TCRdb holds only the in-frame ones, with some missing. The sample has 310,000 or so clones; approximately 90% are singletons. Sequencing used peripheral blood. These receptors originate from a woman between 25 and 40 years old with COVID-19, enrolled during active disease. The CDR3 runs from the conserved cysteine through the conserved F or W. A D gene is named only where the DNA matches it firmly. Part of the rows lack a size; the others show once, few, many or a class for expanded clones.

TRBD1 TRBJ2-3 TRBV7-2 . CASSLGTGLGSSSTDTQYF TGTGCCAGCAGCTTAGGGACAGGTCTAGGGTCATCTAGCACAGATACGCAGTATTTT
. TRBJ1-2 TRBV12-3/TRBV12-4 . CASSLAGRLDTF TGTGCCAGCAGTTTAGCGGGCAGGCTCGACACCTTC
. TRBJ1-1 TRBV6-6 . CASSYPGVETEAFF TGTGCCAGCAGTTATCCGGGGGTCGAAACTGAAGCTTTCTTT
. TRBJ1-5 TRBV28 . CASSIVQGNGNQPQHF TGTGCCAGCAGCATCGTACAGGGAAACGGCAATCAGCCCCAGCATTTT
TRBD1 TRBJ1-1 TRBV29-1 . CSASTGANTEAFF TGCAGCGCTTCCACAGGGGCGAACACTGAAGCTTTCTTT
TRBD1 TRBJ1-5 TRBV3-1/TRBV3-2 . CASSPRDRVQPQHF TGTGCCAGCAGCCCTCGGGACAGGGTTCAGCCCCAGCATTTT
. TRBJ1-6 TRBV27 once CASSPLAPGDSPLHF TGTGCCAGCAGTCCCCTGGCGCCAGGGGACTCACCCCTCCACTTT
. TRBJ2-3 TRBV18 . CASSPPSGPDTQYF TGTGCCAGCTCACCACCGTCGGGTCCAGATACGCAGTATTTT
. TRBJ2-7 TRBV28 . CASSSTGPTSYEQYF TGTGCCAGCAGTTCGACAGGCCCGACGTCCTACGAGCAGTACTTC
TRBD1 TRBJ2-1 TRBV9 . CASSFRTGIYNEQFF TGTGCCAGCAGCTTTAGGACAGGGATCTACAATGAGCAGTTCTTC
TRBD2 TRBJ2-1 TRBV28 . CASSRRVAGPQFF TGTGCCAGCAGCCGGAGGGTAGCGGGACCCCAGTTCTTC
TRBD1 TRBJ2-1 TRBV6-5 . CASSFGTDNNEQFF TGTGCCAGCAGTTTTGGGACAGACAACAATGAGCAGTTCTTC
. TRBJ2-1 TRBV19 . CASSDPQGSGYEQFF TGTGCCAGTAGTGACCCACAGGGATCAGGGTATGAGCAGTTCTTC